This T cell receptor (beta chain) was profiled in a study of T-cell reconstitution after alpha-beta-depleted transplantation in children (dated by TCRdb to about 2016). With regard to the full study: The study quantitatively tracked T-cell immune reconstitution after TCRalphabeta/CD19-depleted allogeneic hematopoietic cell transplantation in children using TCR repertoire profiling.

Details on this clonotype: There is no known antigen for this receptor. No base quality information exists; no much larger clone differs at one position.

Findings and caveats that apply to the study as a whole: Hyperexpanded clone frequencies declined over subsequent months; after one year, T-cell counts and TCRbeta diversity were mostly attributed to newly produced T cells. In some patients, the high TCRbeta diversity seen at day 60 was put down to recipient T cells and intrathymic progenitors that had survived conditioning. The apparently early alphabetaT-cell count recovery about two months after transplant was reportedly dependent on only several hundred rapidly expanded clones derived from non-depleted graft cells.

The method behind the library was PCR. Sequencing took place on an Illumina HiSeq 2500. Molecular barcoding was employed in the preparation of TCR libraries, with unique molecular identifiers being used to normalize TCRbeta repertoire quantification. In-frame beta chains were kept once TCRdb had trimmed the public reads at Q25 with fastp and called clones with MiXCR. Entries are consolidated by CDR3 protein sequence, retaining the most common genes and DNA. For this sample there are 700,000 to 950,000 distinct CDR3 sequences; 16% appear just once. Roughly 5% of the sample comes from the top ten. Reading the germline V gene gives CDR1 SGHRS and CDR2 YFSETQ. V has 6 bases trimmed and J has 4 bases trimmed; junction bases matching no gene number 6. The CDR3 holds 15 amino acids from the cysteine to the phenylalanine. Only the CDR3 portion is preserved as DNA: 45 bases, with reading frame beginning at the first base.

Per the publication, the treatment or condition label means: allogeneic hematopoietic cell transplantation with graft depleted of TCRalphabeta T cells and CD19 B cells. Transplant recipients were children who received TCRalphabeta/CD19-depleted allogeneic hematopoietic cell grafts. This receptor was identified in a male patient aged 5 to 17 who had a stem cell transplant for acute lymphoblastic leukemia, so the T cells may come from the graft donor. The source material was PBMCs, mostly from graft donor cells, sampled 360 days after TCRalphabeta/CD19-depleted stem cell transplant. Here the chain combines TRBV5-1 and TRBJ2-3, and 12 bases in between align with TRBD2. The sequenced DNA: TGCGCCAGCAATCCGGGACTAGCGGGCCCAGATACGCAGTATTTT. Translation gives CASNPGLAGPDTQYF.